These T cell receptor beta chains were read from a single sample in a study of cytotoxic CD8 clonotypes in ibrutinib-treated CLL. TCRdb's table, derived via immunoSEQ multiplex PCR, lists solely in-frame clones and lacks some. The table lists 130,000 to 150,000 clones, 91% of them singletons, with 10% to 12% in the top ten. Specimen: PBMCs, collected after 12 months of ibrutinib treatment. The receptors were gathered from a human donor with chronic lymphocytic leukemia. CDR3s include the opening cysteine and the closing phenylalanine or tryptophan. D genes are given only for firm matches. Some rows have no size entry. The others give once, few or many, or a class for an expanded clone.

.,TRBJ2-1,TRBD2,TRBV14,TGTGCCAGCAGCCATGTGATGAGTCCCAGCGGGATTTTTTACAATGAGCAGTTCTTC,CASSHVMSPSGIFYNEQFF
.,TRBJ2-2,TRBD1,TRBV2,TGTGCCAGCAGCCACGGGACAGGGGTCCTCACCGGGGAGCTGTTTTTT,CASSHGTGVLTGELFF
.,TRBJ2-2,.,TRBV6-5,TGTGCCAGCAGTTGGACAGCCACGAAGGCCGGGGAGCTGTTTTTT,CASSWTATKAGELFF
.,TRBJ1-5,.,TRBV19,TGTGCCAGTAGTGACGACAGTAGCAATCAGCCCCAGCATTTT,CASSDDSSNQPQHF
.,TRBJ2-5,TRBD1,TRBV29-1,TGCAGCGGGGGACAGGGAGGGACCCAGTACTTC,CSGGQGGTQYF
.,TRBJ2-1,.,TRBV27,TGTGCCAGCACGTCGTACGCTATGGATGAGCAGTTCTTC,CASTSYAMDEQFF
.,TRBJ1-1,.,TRBV28,TGTGCCAGCAGCCCTTTTGGGGTAGGGAACACTGAAGCTTTCTTT,CASSPFGVGNTEAFF
once,TRBJ1-1,.,TRBV7-2,TGTGCCAGCAGCTCGTTGGGGGTCACTGAAGCTTTCTTT,CASSSLGVTEAFF
.,TRBJ2-5,.,TRBV19,TGTGCCAGTAGTATGGCAGTCTCAGAGACCCAGTACTTC,CASSMAVSETQYF
once,TRBJ2-2,.,TRBV27,TGTGCCAGCGCCGGGGACGCGAACACCGGGGAGCTGTTTTTT,CASAGDANTGELFF
.,TRBJ2-7,.,TRBV29-1,TGCAGCGTTGAATACGGACATAGGCTTTCCTACGAGCAGTACTTC,CSVEYGHRLSYEQYF
.,TRBJ2-7,TRBD2,TRBV28,TGTGCCAGCAGTTTAGGGACTAGCGGTAACTACGAGCAGTACTTC,CASSLGTSGNYEQYF
.,TRBJ2-4,.,TRBV7-2,TGTGCCAGCAGCTTAGGAACGGGGTCGATCAAAAACATTCAGTACTTC,CASSLGTGSIKNIQYF
.,TRBJ2-7,.,TRBV11-3,TGTGCCAGCAGCTTACGTTTTGGTTACGAGCAGTACTTC,CASSLRFGYEQYF
.,TRBJ1-2,.,TRBV25-1,TGTGCCAGCAGGGGACACAGGGAAACTAACTATGGCTACACCTTC,CASRGHRETNYGYTF
.,TRBJ2-7,.,TRBV15,TGTGCCACCAGCGCCGAGAGAGTTAGCTCCTACGAGCAGTACTTC,CATSAERVSSYEQYF
.,TRBJ2-1,.,TRBV5-1,TGCGCCAGCAGCTTGGACAATGAGCAGTTCTTC,CASSLDNEQFF
.,TRBJ2-5,.,TRBV7-2,TGTGCCAGCAGCTTAAACAAGCGAGAGACCCAGTACTTC,CASSLNKRETQYF
.,TRBJ2-3,.,TRBV27,TGTGCCAGCAGCCGAAAGGATACGCAGTATTTT,CASSRKDTQYF
.,TRBJ1-2,.,TRBV6-5,TGTGCCAGCAGTTACTCGAGCCAGCGAAACTATGGCTACACCTTC,CASSYSSQRNYGYTF
.,TRBJ2-7,.,TRBV15,TGTGCCACCAGCAGAGATGCGACCTACGAGCAGTACTTC,CATSRDATYEQYF
.,TRBJ2-3,.,TRBV25-1,TGTGCCAGCAGTGTGGGAAGCGAACCTAGCACAGATACGCAGTATTTT,CASSVGSEPSTDTQYF
.,TRBJ1-1,.,TRBV4-3,TGCGCCAGCAGCCAAGCTGGGGACACTGAAGCTTTCTTT,CASSQAGDTEAFF
.,TRBJ1-5,.,TRBV28,TGTGCCAGCAGTTTGTCCAGGGGCCAGCCCCAGCATTTT,CASSLSRGQPQHF
.,TRBJ2-3,TRBD2,TRBV7-3,TGTGCCAGCAGGACGCCGGGACTAGCGGGAGCCACAGATACGCAGTATTTT,CASRTPGLAGATDTQYF
few,TRBJ2-2,TRBD2,TRBV4-2,TGTGCCAGTACGATAGGGTCGGCGGGAGGGCCGTCCGGGGAGCTGTTTTTT,CASTIGSAGGPSGELFF
.,TRBJ2-2,TRBD2,TRBV7-9,TGTGCCACCAGCATAGCGGGATCGGGCGCCGGGGAGCTGTTTTTT,CATSIAGSGAGELFF
.,TRBJ2-5,.,TRBV29-1,TGCAGCGTTAGGTTAGGTTTACATGCGGAGACCCAGTACTTC,CSVRLGLHAETQYF
.,TRBJ2-7,.,TRBV6-6,TGTGCCAGCAGTTATATCGAGGGCCCCTACGAGCAGTACTTC,CASSYIEGPYEQYF
.,TRBJ2-3,.,TRBV28,TGTGCCAGCACCACCGAAAGACTGGGTACGCAGTATTTT,CASTTERLGTQYF
.,TRBJ1-2,TRBD1,TRBV7-8,TGTGCCAGCAGCTTCCCCTACAGGGGGGGGTATGGCTACACCTTC,CASSFPYRGGYGYTF
.,TRBJ1-2,.,TRBV27,TGTGCCAGCAGTTTCTCGCAGATCGGTGGCTACACCTTC,CASSFSQIGGYTF
.,TRBJ2-7,TRBD2,TRBV29-1,TGCAGCGTCGAAAAGGAGACAGCGGGACCCTACGAGCAGTACTTC,CSVEKETAGPYEQYF
.,TRBJ2-7,TRBD1,TRBV29-1,TGCAGCGTGGCTACAGGGGGTCCCTACGAGCAGTACTTC,CSVATGGPYEQYF
.,TRBJ2-3,.,TRBV5-1,TGCGCCAGCAGCTTGGTTTTGGGACAAGGGGATACGCAGTATTTT,CASSLVLGQGDTQYF
.,TRBJ1-1,.,TRBV7-2,TGTGCCAGCACCTATCCCGGGACCGGGGCCACTGAAGCTTTCTTT,CASTYPGTGATEAFF
.,TRBJ1-4,.,TRBV7-9,TGTGCCAGCAGCTTCTCACGGACTGTTACTAATGAAAAACTGTTTTTT,CASSFSRTVTNEKLFF
.,TRBJ2-5,.,TRBV5-1,TGCGCCAGCAGCTTTCAAGAGACCCAGTACTTC,CASSFQETQYF
.,TRBJ1-3,.,TRBV19,TGTGCCAGTAGTACTCCTGGAAACACCATATATTTT,CASSTPGNTIYF
.,TRBJ2-7,.,TRBV7-2,TGTGCCAGCAGCTCCCCGACGGACATCTACGAGCAGTACTTC,CASSSPTDIYEQYF
.,TRBJ2-1,TRBD2,TRBV14,TGTGCCAGCAGCTTAGCGGGGAGGAAGCAGTTCTTC,CASSLAGRKQFF
.,TRBJ2-5,TRBD2,TRBV7-2,TGTGCCAGCAGCTCCGAAGGTCTTCTAGCGGTGGGAGAGACCCAGTACTTC,CASSSEGLLAVGETQYF
.,TRBJ1-2,TRBD1,TRBV7-9,TGTGCCAGCAGCTTTGTCGTCGGACAGGAGCTAAACTATGGCTACACCTTC,CASSFVVGQELNYGYTF
.,TRBJ2-7,TRBD1,TRBV18,TGTGCCAGCTCAGCCCGGACAGGTATTGACTACGAGCAGTACTTC,CASSARTGIDYEQYF
.,TRBJ2-7,TRBD1,TRBV9,TGTGCCAGCAGCCATTCAGTGGCCGGGACAGGGGGGTACGAGCAGTACTTC,CASSHSVAGTGGYEQYF
.,TRBJ2-7,TRBD1,TRBV29-1,TGCAGCGTCACGGGACAGACCTACGAGCAGTACTTC,CSVTGQTYEQYF
.,TRBJ1-2,.,TRBV28,TGTGCCAGCAGTTCTAATGACTATGGCTACACCTTC,CASSSNDYGYTF
.,TRBJ2-7,TRBD1,TRBV11-1,TGTGCCAGCAGCCAGGGGGTCCTCTCGAGCTACGAGCAGTACTTC,CASSQGVLSSYEQYF
.,TRBJ2-7,.,TRBV4-3,TGCGCCAGCAGCCAAGGCCCCGCAGTTCTTCCCTACGAGCAGTACTTC,CASSQGPAVLPYEQYF
.,TRBJ2-7,.,TRBV9,TGTGCCAGCAGCGTGTTAGGGGCCGAGCAGTACTTC,CASSVLGAEQYF
.,TRBJ2-3,.,TRBV19,TGTGCCAGTAGCTCGGGGGTTAGCACAGATACGCAGTATTTT,CASSSGVSTDTQYF